This T cell receptor beta chain was captured in a study of T cells in localized non-small cell lung cancer. The ends lost 0 bases at V and 8 bases at J; junction bases unmatched: 0. The CDR3 length is 12 residues. Germline CDR1 LNHNV, CDR2 YYDKDF (reference sequence). Some clones are missing from TCRdb's copy, which holds only in-frame ones; the method was immunoSEQ multiplex PCR. The table shows 130,000 or so clones, with around 92% occurring only once. The sample here was peripheral blood, taken before any cancer treatment. The sequence derives from an older female donor with stage I lung adenocarcinoma. The rearrangement links TRBV15 to TRBJ1-1; TRBD1 aligns across 7 bases. The CDR3 spells CATSREQGEAFF. CDR3 DNA sequence: TGTGCCACCAGCAGAGAACAGGGGGAAGCTTTCTTT.